This T cell receptor beta chain was found in a study of OX40 agonist ivuxolimab in advanced cancers. Assay used: immunoSEQ multiplex PCR; TCRdb lists only in-frame clones, some missing. The sample shows about 86,000 clones, around 85% of them seen only once. V gave up 5 bases and J gave up 6 bases, with 14 bases separating them. Germline assignment: CDR1 MNHEY and CDR2 SVGAGI. The CDR3 contains 14 residues. The study sampled blood at baseline, cycle 4 day 1, and cycle 7 day 1. Source: CD4+ or CD8+ T cells sorted from blood, taken in a trial of the OX40 agonist ivuxolimab. This receptor was obtained from an adult with an advanced solid tumor such as melanoma, head and neck, liver or kidney cancer. The J gene is TRBJ1-5, the V gene TRBV6-5, with no clear D. The DNA of the CDR3 is TGTGCCAGCAGTCCCCTGTCCCGGGGTCAGCCCCAGCATTTT. Translating it yields CASSPLSRGQPQHF.